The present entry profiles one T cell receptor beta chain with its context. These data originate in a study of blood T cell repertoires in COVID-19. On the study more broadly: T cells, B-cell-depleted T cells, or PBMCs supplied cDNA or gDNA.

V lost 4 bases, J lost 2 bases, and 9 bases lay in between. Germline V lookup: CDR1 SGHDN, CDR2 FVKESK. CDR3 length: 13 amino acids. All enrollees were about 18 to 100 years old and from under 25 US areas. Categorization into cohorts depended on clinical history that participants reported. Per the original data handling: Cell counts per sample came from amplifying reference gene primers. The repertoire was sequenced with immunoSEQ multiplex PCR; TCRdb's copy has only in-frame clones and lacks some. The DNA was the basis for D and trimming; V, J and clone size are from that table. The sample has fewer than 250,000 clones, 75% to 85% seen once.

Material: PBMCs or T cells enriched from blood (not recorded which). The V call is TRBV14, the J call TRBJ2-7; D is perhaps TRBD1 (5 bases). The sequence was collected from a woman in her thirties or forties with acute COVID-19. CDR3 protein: CASSLQATYEQYF. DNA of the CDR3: TGTGCCAGCAGCCTACAGGCTACCTACGAGCAGTACTTC.